Following are 21 T cell receptor beta chains from one sample sequenced in a study of response to subunit inactivated influenza vaccine. TCRdb reanalysed the RT-PCR reads using MiXCR and keeps one entry per CDR3 protein. This table holds 500,000 to 600,000 distinct CDR3 sequences, 10% to 15% found once. The sequencing here drew on PBMCs from blood, taken 45 days after vaccination. These receptors were collected from a man in his fifties who received an inactivated influenza vaccine.

The sample holds a few counts of this clonotype. This rearrangement joins TRBV10-3 to TRBJ1-3; 7 positions agree with TRBD1. The germline V gene encodes CDR1 ENHRY and CDR2 SYGVKD. The CDR3 sequence is 15 residues long. V lost 7 bases to trimming and J lost 5 bases; unmatched junction nucleotides: 11. The CDR3 DNA is TGTGCCATCAAGGGACAGAGAGGAAAGAGAAACACCATATATTTT. It specifies CAIKGQRGKRNTIYF.

J is TRBJ2-7 and V is TRBV5-1; 8 nucleotides line up with TRBD2. The trim removed 0 bases at V and 2 bases at J, leaving 4 bases unmatched. CDR3 length: 15 amino acids. Germline CDR1 SGHRS, CDR2 YFSETQ. The CDR3 DNA reads TGCGCCAGCAGCTTGGACGCGGGGGGTCCCTACGAGCAGTACTTC. Residues: CASSLDAGGPYEQYF.

The sample holds a few counts of this clonotype. The chain combines TRBV15 with TRBJ1-2, with D possibly being TRBD1 (5 bases). Trimming shortened V by 1 base and J by 4 bases, and 7 bases separated the two germline ends. The CDR3 spans 13 residues. Germline CDR1 reads LNHNV; CDR2 reads YYDKDF (reference sequence). The DNA of the CDR3 is TGTGCCACCAGCAGAGGGGGGGGCTATGGCTACACCTTC. Translated, it gives CATSRGGGYGYTF.

At least ten counts were recorded for this clonotype. This chain connects TRBV7-3 to TRBJ2-7, with a weak D call TRBD2 (6 bases). CDR1 SGHTA and CDR2 FQGTGA come from the germline V gene. The V end was cut by 5 bases, the J end by 6 bases, with 17 bases between. CDR3 length equals 14 residues. DNA of the CDR3: TGTGCCAGCAGCCTTAGCGGTACCGCCAGCGAGCAGTACTTC. Its protein product is CASSLSGTASEQYF.

The chain couples TRBV5-1 to TRBJ2-7, with unresolved D. This CDR3 spans 14 amino acids. Germline V CDR1 and CDR2: SGHRS, YFSETQ. V was clipped by 1 base and J by 2 bases, with 10 bases between them. CDR3 sequence reads: CASSLQPGPYEQYF. As DNA, the CDR3 is TGCGCCAGCAGCTTGCAACCAGGACCCTACGAGCAGTACTTC.

There are a few counts of this clonotype. The CDR3 sequence: CASSLVGFQEQYF. CDR3 nucleotide sequence: TGTGCCAGCAGCTTGGTAGGGTTTCAGGAGCAGTACTTC. The rearrangement uses TRBV12-3 or TRBV12-4 and TRBJ2-7; D is unresolved. Trimming removed 6 bases from V and 7 bases from J, with 16 bases in between. CDR3 size: 13 residues.

This clonotype was observed a handful of times. The chain has TRBV3-1 and TRBJ2-1, with 8 bases that match TRBD2. CDR1 and CDR2 from the germline V gene are LGHDT and YNNKEL (reference sequence). Losses at the gene ends were 6 bases for V and 7 bases for J; bases not matched to a gene: 11. The CDR3 consists of 15 residues. The DNA for the CDR3 is TGTGCCAGCAGGGTTACTAGCGGAAGTCGGAATGAGCAGTTCTTC. Its protein is CASRVTSGSRNEQFF.

In its sample, this clonotype was seen a few times. The rearrangement joins TRBV7-2 to TRBJ2-2, with 7 bases aligning to TRBD1. V shed 4 bases and J 4 bases; nucleotides not matched to a gene: 6. Germline CDR1 is SGHTA and CDR2 is FQGNSA. There are 15 residues in the CDR3. The DNA for the CDR3 is TGTGCCAGCAGCTCGGGACAGTTGCCCACCGGGGAGCTGTTTTTT. It encodes CASSSGQLPTGELFF.

This clonotype was seen a few times. The rearrangement joins TRBV6-5 to TRBJ2-1; the match to TRBD2 covers 8 bases. CDR1 is MNHEY, CDR2 SVGAGI, per germline. The CDR3 runs 17 residues. The J segment lost 8 bases and the V segment lost 5 bases, leaving 17 bases of the junction unmatched. The DNA of the CDR3 is TGTGCCAGCAGTACTACCCTTGGGACTAGGATTACCTATGAGCAGTTCTTC. Translating it yields CASSTTLGTRITYEQFF.

At least ten counts were recorded for this clonotype. The rearrangement joins TRBV4-3 to TRBJ1-6; 7 bases map to TRBD1. The CDR3 contains 15 residues. V was pared by 6 bases and J by 8 bases, with 10 bases of the junction left unmatched. The germline V gene has CDR1 LGHNA and CDR2 YSLEER. The CDR3 DNA reads as TGCGCCAGCAGACAGGATGCAGGGGGTTATTCACCCCTCCACTTT. Translation: CASRQDAGGYSPLHF.

The V gene is TRBV20-1, the J gene TRBJ1-5; 7 bases map to TRBD1. The CDR3 consists of 14 residues. V gave up 2 bases and J gave up 7 bases; unmatched junction bases: 8. Germline CDR1 reads DFQATT; CDR2 reads SNEGSKA (reference sequence). The CDR3: CSARPRDSWQPQHF. As DNA, the CDR3 is TGCAGTGCTAGACCCCGGGACAGTTGGCAGCCCCAGCATTTT.

This clonotype was seen more than once but under ten times. CDR3 sequence (DNA): TGTGCCAGCAGCTCACAGACAGGGATCAACGTCCTGACTTTC. This translates into CASSSQTGINVLTF. V and J are TRBV7-8 and TRBJ2-6, with 7 positions matching TRBD1. This CDR3 has 14 amino acids. The junction had 6 bases not matched to a gene; V was cut back by 4 bases and J by 9 bases. Germline V CDR1 and CDR2: SGHVS, FQNEAQ. The whole variable domain, remainder taken from reference TRBV7-8 and TRBJ2-6, is GAGVSQSPRYKVAKRGQDVALRCDPISGHVSLFWYQQALGQGPEFLTYFQNEAQLDKSGLPSDRFFAERPEGSVSTLKIQRTQQEDSAVYLCASSSQTGINVLTFGAGSRLTVL.

The J gene is TRBJ1-4, the V gene TRBV20-1; D possibly corresponds to TRBD1 (6 bases). The CDR3 is 14 amino acids. Germline loops: CDR1 DFQATT, CDR2 SNEGSKA (reference sequence). Trimming pared 6 bases from V and 3 bases from J, leaving 14 bases between. The CDR3 loop reads CSATRGLANEKLFF. CDR3 coding DNA: TGCAGTGCCACCAGGGGATTGGCTAATGAAAAACTGTTTTTT.

In this sample, this clonotype turned up a few times. This chain connects TRBV5-1 to TRBJ2-2; TRBD2 aligns across 10 bases. Germline V CDR1 and CDR2: SGHRS, YFSETQ. V trimming: 3 bases; J trimming: 5 bases; junction bases outside the gene matches: 4. The CDR3 spans 15 residues. CDR3 in amino acids: CASSWSSGGTGELFF. The CDR3 DNA follows: TGCGCCAGCAGCTGGTCTAGCGGGGGAACCGGGGAGCTGTTTTTT.

This clonotype showed up many times. The chain's CDR3 is CSVMGLASFNLNTEAFF. In nucleotides, the CDR3 is TGCAGCGTTATGGGGCTTGCTTCGTTCAACTTGAACACTGAAGCTTTCTTT. This chain joins TRBV29-1 and TRBJ1-1; D may be TRBD1 (5 bases). Germline CDR1 reads SQVTM; CDR2 reads ANQGSEA. Deletions cut 5 bases from V and 0 bases from J, with 22 bases between. CDR3 length: 17 amino acids.

There are a few counts of this clonotype. The chain couples TRBV6-5 to TRBJ1-1, with D unresolved. The CDR3 covers 15 residues. CDR1 and CDR2 (germline): MNHEY, SVGAGI. V gave up 0 bases and J gave up 5 bases, with 13 bases separating them. The CDR3 loop reads CASSYSSVDGTEAFF. The CDR3 nucleotides read TGTGCCAGCAGTTACTCTTCCGTAGATGGGACTGAAGCTTTCTTT.

This clonotype appeared a few times. This chain connects TRBV12-3 or TRBV12-4 to TRBJ1-5; D not resolved. The CDR3 is 13 amino acids. V was clipped by 1 base and J by 10 bases, with 11 bases between them. The CDR3 DNA sequence: TGTGCCAGCAGTTTAGGTCGGAGGAGCCCCCAGCATTTT. It translates to CASSLGRRSPQHF.

This clonotype was detected a few times. J is TRBJ1-3 and V is TRBV4-3; D unclear. Germline V lookup: CDR1 LGHNA, CDR2 YSLEER. V was pared by 0 bases and J by 0 bases, with 6 bases between. This CDR3 has 15 amino acids. CDR3 protein: CASSQDWFSGNTIYF. CDR3 DNA: TGCGCCAGCAGCCAAGACTGGTTCTCTGGAAACACCATATATTTT.

The rearrangement joins TRBV5-6 to TRBJ1-1; D unresolved. This CDR3 has 14 residues. The germline CDR1 and CDR2 sequences are SGHDT and YYEEEE. The ends were cut back, 3 bases at V and 1 base at J, with 10 bases in the middle. CDR3 sequence reads: CASSSRGANTEAFF. CDR3 coding DNA: TGTGCCAGCAGCTCCCGGGGAGCGAACACTGAAGCTTTCTTT.

This clonotype was detected ten times or more. This chain links TRBV5-1 with TRBJ2-7; D call uncertain. Trimming shortened V by 4 bases and J by 3 bases, and 11 bases separated the two germline ends. The CDR3 has 13 amino acids. Germline values: CDR1 SGHRS, CDR2 YFSETQ. The CDR3 sequence is CASSMDGYYEQYF. The CDR3 DNA reads TGCGCCAGCAGCATGGACGGGTACTACGAGCAGTACTTC. Full variable domain (rest looked up from reference TRBV5-1 and TRBJ2-7): KAGVTQTPRYLIKTRGQQVTLSCSPISGHRSVSWYQQTPGQGLQFLFEYFSETQRNKGNFPGRFSGRQFSNSRSEMNVSTLELGDSALYLCASSMDGYYEQYFGPGTRLTVT.

The chain uses TRBV5-1 and TRBJ1-1; D unclear. V was shortened by 4 bases and J by 0 bases, with 13 bases between the two germline ends. Germline lookup yields CDR1 SGHRS and CDR2 YFSETQ. This CDR3 is built from 15 residues. CDR3: CASSPDGELNTEAFF. The CDR3 DNA reads TGCGCCAGCAGCCCGGACGGGGAACTGAACACTGAAGCTTTCTTT.